This TCR beta chain was sequenced for a study of early T cells in non-severe SARS-CoV-2 infection. There are 17 residues in the CDR3. V gave up 10 bases and J gave up 0 bases, with 24 bases separating them. TCRdb processed the 5' RACE reads anew with MiXCR; each CDR3 protein has one entry. The repertoire consists of some 100,000 distinct CDR3 sequences, with 14% to 15% occurring once and the leading ten covering 0.58%. The TCR originated in an adult who was a healthcare worker with PCR-confirmed SARS-CoV-2 infection or an uninfected control (not recorded which). Material: whole blood. The V gene is TRBV12-3 or TRBV12-4, the J gene TRBJ1-2, with D perhaps matching TRBD1 (6 bases). CDR3 in amino acids: CATNKYPGVFSNYGYTF. The CDR3 DNA follows: TGTGCCACCAACAAATATCCAGGGGTCTTTTCTAACTATGGCTACACCTTC.